This paragraph reports one T cell receptor (beta chain). Its antigen is currently unknown. Trimming took 6 bases from V and 1 from J; bases not matched to a gene: 5. The CDR3 sequence is 18 residues long. Germline CDR1 LNHDA, CDR2 SQIVND (reference sequence). The data originate from a study of cytomegalovirus exposure and HLA in healthy donors. Assay used: immunoSEQ multiplex PCR; TCRdb lists only in-frame clones, some missing. The sample lists more than 95,000 clones, around 89% occurring once. The study's findings and limits: Most TCR sequences were rare, but some public TCRs occurred in many donors. CMV antigen specificity of three CMV-associated chains was confirmed in vitro. 164 TCR beta chains were listed as cytomegalovirus-associated.

The donors were members of the validation cohort comprising approximately 110 subjects, separate from the approximately 700-subject first cohort. Material for sequencing was PBMCs. The TCR was taken from a man aged 18 to 35 in good health and CMV-seronegative. The chain employs TRBV19 and TRBJ2-6; TRBD2 matches 14 bases. The CDR3 here is CASRPGLAGESGANVLTF. CDR3 bases: TGTGCCAGTAGACCGGGACTAGCGGGAGAATCTGGGGCCAACGTCCTGACTTTC.